Below are 32 T cell receptor beta chains sequenced from a single sample in a study of blood T cells in healthy people across ages (dated by TCRdb to the mid-2010s). Library method: 5' RACE. A second PCR of roughly 7 to 11 cycles was performed with a sample-barcoded 5' primer and a J-beta primer mix. TCRdb reprocessed the public reads (quality trimming at Q25 with fastp, clone calling with MiXCR) and kept in-frame beta chains. Identical CDR3 proteins give one entry, which carries the most common genes and DNA. The sample table records around 1,900,000 distinct CDR3 sequences; around 42% of these occur just once. Approximately 22% of the sample is held by the ten biggest clonotypes. The specimen sequenced was blood. These receptors came from a human donor in good health.

This chain links TRBV3-1 with TRBJ1-5; D is ambiguous. Germline CDR1 and CDR2: LGHDT and YNNKEL (reference sequence). CDR3 size: 15 residues. V was clipped by 2 bases and J by 2 bases, with 10 bases between them. CDR3 nucleotides: TGTGCCAGCAGCCAAAGTTTCGCTGGCAATCAGCCCCAGCATTTT. Protein sequence: CASSQSFAGNQPQHF.

The chain couples TRBV7-9 to TRBJ2-7, with 11 bases that match TRBD2. Judging by the DNA end, TRBJ2-5 fits better; the J call may be wrong. This CDR3 is built from 17 residues. Germline lookup yields CDR1 SEHNR and CDR2 FQNEAQ (reference sequence). CDR3 sequence (DNA): TGTGCCAGCAGCTTATCCGTAGCGGGGGGGCCAGAGGAGACCCAGTACTTC. It translates to CASSLSVAGGPEETQYF.

The chain couples TRBV19 to TRBJ1-5, with unresolved D. The germline CDR1 and CDR2 sequences are LNHDA and SQIVND (reference sequence). Trimming removed 6 bases from V and 4 bases from J, with 13 bases in between. CDR3 size: 14 residues. CDR3 sequence reads: CASRDAGSNQPQHF. The CDR3 nucleotides are TGTGCCAGTAGAGACGCGGGATCTAATCAGCCCCAGCATTTT.

This clonotype was seen a few times. The chain carries TRBV5-1 and TRBJ2-7; D remains ambiguous. The CDR3 sequence is 14 residues long. Trimming stripped 3 bases from V and 3 bases from J, with 13 bases between. Germline assignment: CDR1 SGHRS and CDR2 YFSETQ. CDR3 protein: CASSSSTAIYEQYF. CDR3 in DNA: TGCGCCAGCAGCTCGTCAACAGCTATCTACGAGCAGTACTTC. The full variable domain, with the rest looked up from reference TRBV5-1 and TRBJ2-7, is KAGVTQTPRYLIKTRGQQVTLSCSPISGHRSVSWYQQTPGQGLQFLFEYFSETQRNKGNFPGRFSGRQFSNSRSEMNVSTLELGDSALYLCASSSSTAIYEQYFGPGTRLTVT.

This clonotype was seen a single time. At one end, the junction sequence differs from germline, possibly due to a read error. The chain couples TRBV7-2 to TRBJ1-2; 8 bases are shared with TRBD1. The CDR3 is 18 residues long. Germline lookup yields CDR1 SGHTA and CDR2 FQGNSA. CDR3 nucleotides: TGTGCCAGCAGCTTAGTCCGTCCCAGGGGGCGGGCTAATTATGGCTACACCTTC. Its protein is CASSLVRPRGRANYGYTF.

This clonotype was found a few times. The chain is built from TRBV10-3 and TRBJ2-7; D remains unclear. Deletions cut 3 bases from V and 0 bases from J, with 12 bases between. Germline V gene data show CDR1 as ENHRY and CDR2 as SYGVKD. This CDR3 has 15 residues. Written as DNA, the CDR3 is TGTGCCATCAGTGAAAGAGGACCCTACTCCTACGAGCAGTACTTC. As protein: CAISERGPYSYEQYF.

The chain links TRBV29-1 to TRBJ1-2; D is possibly TRBD1 (5 bases). CDR1 and CDR2 from the germline V gene are SQVTM and ANQGSEA. Trimming removed 6 bases at V and 5 bases at J, with 13 bases between. The CDR3 extends over 12 amino acids. The CDR3 reads CSVGRQTYGYTF. CDR3 in DNA: TGCAGCGTGGGAAGACAGACGTATGGCTACACCTTC.

Only a few counts were recorded for this clonotype. V gene TRBV6-1 combines with J gene TRBJ2-7; D ambiguous. The germline CDR1 and CDR2 sequences are MNHNS and SASEGT. With 3 bases removed from V and 3 bases from J, the gap between germline ends came to 9 bases. The length of the CDR3 is 13 residues. CDR3 DNA: TGTGCCAGCAGTGATGGTGGGCGCTACGAGCAGTACTTC. Amino acid sequence: CASSDGGRYEQYF.

This clonotype was seen a few times. The chain uses TRBV11-2 and TRBJ2-3; D might be TRBD2 (6 bases). CDR1 is SGHAT and CDR2 is FQNNGV in the germline V gene. Trimming took 5 bases from V and 2 from J, leaving 14 bases between them. CDR3 length: 15 residues. The DNA of the CDR3 is TGTGCCAGCAGCCGCGCGGGACGGTACACAGATACGCAGTATTTT. Translating it yields CASSRAGRYTDTQYF. The complete variable domain, with remaining parts taken from reference TRBV11-2 and TRBJ2-3, reads EAGVAQSPRYKIIEKRQSVAFWCNPISGHATLYWYQQILGQGPKLLIQFQNNGVVDDSQLPKDRFSAERLKGVDSTLKIQPAKLEDSAVYLCASSRAGRYTDTQYFGPGTRLTVL.

The V and J genes are TRBV6-2 or TRBV6-3 and TRBJ1-2; D gene unclear. Trimming removed 7 bases at V and 7 bases at J, with 19 bases between. Germline-derived CDR1 and CDR2 are MNHEY and SVGEGT. The length of the CDR3 is 14 residues. This CDR3 reads CASTQQTYYGGYTF. CDR3 DNA: TGTGCCAGCACCCAGCAGACCTATTATGGTGGCTACACCTTC.

The rearrangement joins TRBV15 to TRBJ2-3; D not resolved. Germline-derived CDR1 and CDR2 are LNHNV and YYDKDF (reference sequence). V lost 4 bases to trimming and J lost 0 bases, with 2 bases between them. This CDR3 spans 12 amino acids. The CDR3: CATSTSTDTQYF. The CDR3, as DNA: TGTGCCACCAGCACCAGCACAGATACGCAGTATTTT.

Note on this clonotype: At one boundary the junction diverges from the germline segment, which might be a read error. The gene calls are TRBV27 and TRBJ2-7, with D unresolved. Germline V gene sequence: CDR1 MNHEY, CDR2 SMNVEV (reference sequence). CDR3 length: 16 amino acids. The CDR3 region is CANSLSMGPISYEQYF. DNA of the CDR3: TGTGCCAACAGTTTATCGATGGGTCCCATCTCCTACGAGCAGTACTTC.

The CDR3 here is CASSDGQETQYF. CDR3 nucleotides: TGTGCCAGCAGTGATGGCCAAGAGACCCAGTACTTC. The chain is built from TRBV2 and TRBJ2-5, with D unresolved. CDR3 length equals 12 residues. The V gene lost 3 bases and the J gene lost 1 base, with 3 bases spanning the gap. Germline V lookup: CDR1 SNHLY, CDR2 FYNNEI.

This clonotype has only a few counts. The chain has TRBV20-1 and TRBJ2-1; a weak D match, TRBD1 (6 bases). The germline V gene has CDR1 DFQATT and CDR2 SNEGSKA (reference sequence). Trimming stripped 4 bases from V and 5 bases from J, with 9 bases between. The CDR3 runs 12 residues. CDR3 coding DNA: TGCAGTGCTATCGGACAGAACAATGAGCAGTTCTTC. It specifies CSAIGQNNEQFF.

This clonotype was seen a handful of times. The chain is built from TRBV7-2 and TRBJ2-7; the match to TRBD1 covers 9 bases. The CDR3 loop spans 15 amino acids. Per the germline V gene, CDR1 is SGHTA and CDR2 is FQGNSA. The ends lost 4 bases at V and 6 bases at J; junction bases unmatched: 10. The CDR3 reads CASSWGRTGVVEQYF. CDR3 nucleotides: TGTGCCAGCAGCTGGGGGAGGACAGGGGTGGTCGAGCAGTACTTC. Supplemented by reference TRBV7-2 and TRBJ2-7, the full variable domain reads GAGVSQSPSNKVTEKGKDVELRCDPISGHTALYWYRQSLGQGLEFLIYFQGNSAPDKSGLPSDRFSAERTGGSVSTLTIQRTQQEDSAVYLCASSWGRTGVVEQYFGPGTRLTVT.

This chain links TRBV4-3 with TRBJ2-7; no definite D call. Looked up from germline, CDR1 is LGHNA and CDR2 is YSLEER. The CDR3 contains 14 residues. With 0 bases removed from V and 5 bases from J, the gap between germline ends came to 11 bases. The CDR3 here is CASSQDLGGHEQYF. CDR3 DNA sequence: TGCGCCAGCAGCCAAGATCTCGGCGGCCACGAGCAGTACTTC.

The rearrangement joins TRBV6-2 or TRBV6-3 to TRBJ2-7, with a weak D call TRBD2 (6 bases). The V end was cut by 2 bases, the J end by 2 bases, with 10 bases between. The V gene's germline CDR1 is MNHEY and CDR2 SVGEGT. There are 14 residues in the CDR3. The CDR3 spells CASSYGGDPYEQYF. The CDR3 DNA is TGTGCCAGCAGTTACGGAGGGGACCCCTACGAGCAGTACTTC.

J is TRBJ1-2 and V is TRBV5-6; no clear D gene. The V and J ends lost 0 bases and 4 bases respectively, with 7 bases between them. Germline V lookup: CDR1 SGHDT, CDR2 YYEEEE. The CDR3 length is 13 residues. CDR3 sequence (DNA): TGTGCCAGCAGCTTGGGAGTAATCTATGGCTACACCTTC. The encoded protein is CASSLGVIYGYTF.

The chain links TRBV6-2 or TRBV6-3 to TRBJ1-1, with D unresolved. Per germline, CDR1 MNHEY and CDR2 SVGEGT. V was pared by 7 bases and J by 8 bases, with 11 bases between. The CDR3 runs to 11 residues. DNA for the CDR3: TGTGCCAGCAATCAAGGCGTCGAAGCTTTCTTT. It specifies CASNQGVEAFF.

This clonotype was counted between two and nine times. The CDR3: CASSLGASGGKNEQFF. CDR3 sequence (DNA): TGTGCCAGCAGCTTAGGGGCCAGCGGGGGGAAGAATGAGCAGTTCTTC. The rearrangement joins TRBV11-2 to TRBJ2-1; 9 nucleotides agree with TRBD2. CDR3 size: 16 residues. J was trimmed by 7 bases and V by 1 base; bases with no gene match: 8. Germline V gene data show CDR1 as SGHAT and CDR2 as FQNNGV.

The chain combines TRBV4-2 with TRBJ2-7; TRBD2 is a possible D gene (6 bases). The germline V gene has CDR1 LGHNA and CDR2 YNFKEQ. CDR3 length equals 14 residues. Trimming shortened V by 4 bases and J by 3 bases, and 13 bases separated the two germline ends. The CDR3 loop reads CASSPQTGVYEQYF. In nucleotides, the CDR3 is TGTGCCAGCAGCCCCCAGACGGGGGTCTACGAGCAGTACTTC.

The chain has TRBV6-1 and TRBJ2-1; 11 bases are shared with TRBD2. Losses at the gene ends were 11 bases for V and 7 bases for J; bases not matched to a gene: 7. CDR1 and CDR2 from the germline V gene are MNHNS and SASEGT. The CDR3 is made up of 13 amino acids. DNA for the CDR3: TGTGCCGTTAGCGGGGGGGACTTTAATGAGCAGTTCTTC. This translates into CAVSGGDFNEQFF.

The rearrangement uses TRBV10-3 and TRBJ1-2; a possible D gene is TRBD1 (5 bases). The CDR3 sequence is 15 residues long. V lost 2 bases, J lost 2 bases, and 12 bases lay in between. Germline CDR1 and CDR2: ENHRY and SYGVKD. CDR3 DNA: TGTGCCATCAGTGAGCCGGGACGCCTGAACTATGGCTACACCTTC. Its protein is CAISEPGRLNYGYTF.

The table lists this clonotype with many counts. The chain links TRBV12-3 or TRBV12-4 to TRBJ2-4; TRBD2 matches 9 bases. Trimming removed 1 base from V and 2 bases from J; junction bases left unmatched: 3. The CDR3 totals 16 residues. CDR3 sequence reads: CASSLGLAGPKNIQYF. CDR3 coding DNA: TGTGCCAGCAGTTTAGGGCTAGCGGGGCCCAAAAACATTCAGTACTTC.

The V call is TRBV18, the J call TRBJ1-5; 7 bases line up with TRBD1. Germline-derived CDR1 and CDR2 are KGHSH and LQKENI. The CDR3 covers 15 residues. With 2 bases clipped from V and 2 bases from J, the junction kept 3 bases outside the gene matches. In DNA form, the CDR3 reads TGTGCCAGCTCACCAGCAGGGACAGGCAATCAGCCCCAGCATTTT. The encoded protein is CASSPAGTGNQPQHF.

The rearrangement joins TRBV12-3 or TRBV12-4 to TRBJ1-5, with 8 positions matching TRBD1. CDR3 length: 17 residues. With 7 bases clipped from V and 1 base from J, the junction kept 12 bases outside the gene matches. CDR3 in DNA: TGTGCCAGCACCACCACAGGGGGGGCCGGGAGCAATCAGCCCCAGCATTTT. It yields the protein CASTTTGGAGSNQPQHF.

This clonotype occurred a few times. The V call is TRBV6-1, the J call TRBJ2-4; the D is unclear. Trimming pared 2 bases from V and 5 bases from J, leaving 7 bases between. CDR1 is MNHNS, CDR2 SASEGT, per germline. This CDR3 contains 13 residues. CDR3 loop: CASSERAQNIQYF. The CDR3 coding sequence is TGTGCCAGCAGTGAACGGGCTCAAAACATTCAGTACTTC.

The chain combines TRBV20-1 with TRBJ1-1, with D unclear. CDR1 and CDR2 from the germline V gene are DFQATT and SNEGSKA (reference sequence). The ends were cut back, 3 bases at V and 1 base at J, with 18 bases in the middle. The CDR3 has 16 amino acids. CDR3 amino acids: CSASFGPHQRNTEAFF. The DNA for the CDR3 is TGCAGTGCTAGCTTTGGGCCGCATCAACGGAACACTGAAGCTTTCTTT.

Written as DNA, the CDR3 is TGTGCCAGCAGCCATTGGACTAGCGGGCGGTCTAGCACAGATACGCAGTATTTT. This gives the protein CASSHWTSGRSSTDTQYF. The chain carries TRBV12-3 or TRBV12-4 and TRBJ2-3; 11 bases match TRBD2. V shed 6 bases and J 0 bases; nucleotides not matched to a gene: 11. There are 18 residues in the CDR3.

Of note for this clonotype: No conserved phenylalanine or tryptophan is present at the end of the CDR3, so a read error is the likely explanation. The chain joins TRBV5-4 to TRBJ2-6; D is undetermined. The CDR3 is made up of 15 amino acids. With 0 bases removed from V and 1 base from J, the gap between germline ends came to 5 bases. Germline V lookup: CDR1 SGHNT, CDR2 YYREEE (reference sequence). DNA for the CDR3: TGTGCCAGCAGCTTGGACGGATCTGGGGCCAACGTCCTGACTGTC. Its translation: CASSLDGSGANVLTV.

A word on this clonotype: Germline and junction disagree at one end, which may indicate a read error. The chain carries TRBV7-9 and TRBJ1-2; the D gene is possibly TRBD1 (6 bases). This CDR3 has 13 amino acids. In germline, CDR1 is SEHNR, CDR2 FQNEAQ (reference sequence). CDR3 nucleotide sequence: TGCGCCAGCAGCTTCGGGGAGAACGGGGGCTACATCTTC. This gives the protein CASSFGENGGYIF.

This chain joins TRBV7-2 and TRBJ2-4, with D unclear. TRBJ2-7 explains the end of the DNA better; the J call may be wrong. CDR1 and CDR2 (germline): SGHTA, FQGNSA. The CDR3 runs to 14 residues. This CDR3 reads CASSLAHESYEQYF. As DNA, the CDR3 is TGTGCCAGCAGCTTAGCCCACGAATCCTACGAGCAGTACTTC.